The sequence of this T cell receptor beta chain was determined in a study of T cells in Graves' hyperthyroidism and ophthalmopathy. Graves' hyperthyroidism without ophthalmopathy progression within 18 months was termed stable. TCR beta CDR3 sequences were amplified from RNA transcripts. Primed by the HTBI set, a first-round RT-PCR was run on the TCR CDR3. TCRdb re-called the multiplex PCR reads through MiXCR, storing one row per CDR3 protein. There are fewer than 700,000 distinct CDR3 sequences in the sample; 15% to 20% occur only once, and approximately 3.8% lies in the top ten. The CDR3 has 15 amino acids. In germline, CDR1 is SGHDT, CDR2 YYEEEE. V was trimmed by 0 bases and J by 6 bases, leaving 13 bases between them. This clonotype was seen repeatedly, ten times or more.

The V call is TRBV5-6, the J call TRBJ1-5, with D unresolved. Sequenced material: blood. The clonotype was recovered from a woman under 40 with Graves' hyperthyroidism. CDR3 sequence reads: CASSLGQTTRQPQHF. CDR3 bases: TGTGCCAGCAGCTTGGGGCAGACCACGCGTCAGCCCCAGCATTTT.